What follows are 22 T cell receptor beta chains derived from one specimen sequenced in a study of Ad26.COV2.S vaccination and SARS-CoV-2 variants. Measured with immunoSEQ multiplex PCR; TCRdb has only the in-frame clones, and not every one. Altogether some 300,000 clones are present, around four fifths being singletons, with the ten largest covering 2% to 2.5%. Documented treatment: approximately 18 received Ad26.COV2.S at low or high dose, single or two shots; five or six received placebo; per-sample allocation not given. Sampling took place 63 days after the first vaccine or placebo injection. This material consisted of peripheral blood, taken in a trial of Ad26.COV2.S vaccine versus placebo. The source is a person between 18 and 60 years old who received the Ad26.COV2.S COVID-19 vaccine or a placebo.

The J gene is TRBJ1-4, the V gene TRBV5-5; D may be TRBD1 (6 bases). Germline loops: CDR1 SGHKS, CDR2 YYEKEE (reference sequence). This CDR3 comprises 15 residues. The ends were cut back, 0 bases at V and 8 bases at J, with 14 bases in the middle. The CDR3 bases are TGTGCCAGCAGCTTGGACAGGGACGCAGGGGAAAAACTGTTTTTT. This encodes CASSLDRDAGEKLFF.

This clone was found once. A read error is likely here: a far larger clone is one base away. The gene calls are TRBV5-6 and TRBJ1-2; 9 bases line up with TRBD1. This CDR3 spans 13 amino acids. Looked up from germline, CDR1 is SGHDT and CDR2 is YYEEEE. Trimming cost V 3 bases and J 4 bases; bases outside gene matches: 1. CDR3 residues: CASSSGQGYGYTF. The CDR3 DNA reads TGTGCCAGCAGCTCGGGACAGGGCTATGGCTACACCTTC.

This rearrangement joins TRBV12-3 or TRBV12-4 to TRBJ2-3, with a possible D match to TRBD1 (5 bases). Trimming left V 8 bases short and J 4 bases short, with 7 bases between. The CDR3 loop spans 11 amino acids. CDR3 amino acids: CASARADTQYF. The CDR3 DNA reads as TGTGCCAGCGCCAGGGCAGATACGCAGTATTTT.

The sample holds one count of this clone. The chain carries TRBV7-9 and TRBJ1-1; D is ambiguous. Germline V CDR1 and CDR2: SEHNR, FQNEAQ (reference sequence). The germline V and J ends were trimmed by 1 base and 10 bases, with 7 bases remaining between them. The CDR3 runs 11 residues. The chain's CDR3 is CASSLGMRAFF. The DNA for the CDR3 is TGTGCCAGCAGCTTAGGAATGCGAGCTTTCTTT.

The V call is TRBV28, the J call TRBJ1-1; the D is unclear. The germline V and J ends were trimmed by 2 bases and 4 bases, with 11 bases remaining between them. CDR1 and CDR2 (germline): MDHEN, SYDVKM. The CDR3 is 14 residues long. CDR3 region: CASSLRLGGTEAFF. In DNA, the CDR3 is TGTGCCAGCAGTTTACGCCTGGGAGGCACTGAAGCTTTCTTT.

The DNA for the CDR3 is TGCGCCAGCAGCCCTGGCAGTCGCACAGATACGCAGTATTTT. Translation gives CASSPGSRTDTQYF. The V call is TRBV4-1, the J call TRBJ2-3, with D hard to call. The CDR3 has 14 residues. V was clipped by 4 bases and J by 1 base, with 9 bases between them. CDR1 MGHRA and CDR2 YSYEKL come from the germline V gene.

Only one count was recorded for this clone. V is TRBV4-2 and J is TRBJ1-6; D uncertain. The V end lost 3 bases, the J end lost 5 bases, and 8 bases lay between the germline ends. Germline V CDR1 and CDR2: LGHNA, YNFKEQ. The CDR3 has 14 amino acids. The CDR3 reads CASSQGFDNSPLHF. CDR3 coding DNA: TGTGCCAGCAGCCAGGGGTTCGATAATTCACCCCTCCACTTT.

This chain joins TRBV5-6 and TRBJ1-4, with D unresolved. The germline V gene encodes CDR1 SGHDT and CDR2 YYEEEE. The germline V and J ends were trimmed by 4 bases and 8 bases, with 18 bases remaining between them. The CDR3 is 15 amino acids. The CDR3 coding sequence is TGTGCCAGCAGCCGCATTTCTCCACTGGGGGAAAAACTGTTTTTT. This sequence encodes CASSRISPLGEKLFF.

The V gene is TRBV18, the J gene TRBJ1-5; D is unresolved. This CDR3 comprises 15 residues. V dropped 6 bases and J dropped 0 bases, with 12 bases sitting between them. CDR1 is KGHSH, CDR2 LQKENI, per germline. The CDR3 is CASSPGQVSNQPQHF. CDR3 sequence (DNA): TGTGCCAGCTCGCCCGGTCAGGTTAGCAATCAGCCCCAGCATTTT.

As for this clone: The identical CDR3 is also encoded by other nucleotide sequences in the sample. The CDR3: CASSVATDTQYF. CDR3 coding DNA: TGTGCCAGCAGCGTAGCAACAGATACGCAGTATTTT. The J gene is TRBJ2-3, the V gene TRBV9; D unclear. This CDR3 has 12 amino acids. Germline V gene sequence: CDR1 SGDLS, CDR2 YYNGEE. The germline V and J ends were trimmed by 0 bases and 3 bases, with 2 bases remaining between them.

This chain connects TRBV7-3 to TRBJ1-5; no clear D gene. CDR3 length equals 13 residues. Germline V gene sequence: CDR1 SGHTA, CDR2 FQGTGA. Trimming left V 5 bases short and J 1 base short, with 6 bases between. This CDR3 reads CASSIASNQPQHF. For the CDR3, the DNA is TGTGCCAGCAGCATCGCGAGCAATCAGCCCCAGCATTTT.

The rearrangement uses TRBV6-5 and TRBJ2-7, with D perhaps TRBD1 (5 bases). The CDR3 spans 14 residues. Germline CDR1 reads MNHEY; CDR2 reads SVGAGI. The V end was cut by 7 bases, the J end by 7 bases, with 20 bases between. This chain's CDR3 is CASKVETALREQYF. CDR3 coding DNA: TGTGCCAGCAAAGTGGAGACAGCCCTACGGGAGCAGTACTTC.

This chain links TRBV30 with TRBJ1-1; 8 nucleotides align to TRBD1. CDR1 and CDR2 from the germline V gene are GTSNPN and SVGIG (reference sequence). The CDR3 has 13 residues. Trimming removed 5 bases from V and 0 bases from J; junction bases left unmatched: 2. The CDR3 region has the DNA TGTGCCTGGGACAGGGGCGTGAACACTGAAGCTTTCTTT. The encoded protein is CAWDRGVNTEAFF.

This chain joins TRBV21-1 and TRBJ2-4; TRBD1, the D gene given by the table, was not confirmed from the DNA. TRBV21-1 is assigned pseudogene status. The CDR3 has 19 amino acids. The CDR3 sequence is CASSNLPGQGAGAKNIQYF. For the CDR3, the DNA is TGTGCCAGCAGCAACTTACCGGGACAGGGGGCGGGGGCCAAAAACATTCAGTACTTC.

The genes are TRBV6-5 and TRBJ2-5, with 8 bases that match TRBD1. V lost 2 bases and J lost 0; bases outside the gene matches: 5. Germline loops: CDR1 MNHEY, CDR2 SVGAGI. This CDR3 is 16 amino acids long. CDR3 loop: CASSYIAGGYQETQYF. The CDR3 DNA reads as TGTGCCAGCAGTTACATTGCAGGGGGCTACCAAGAGACCCAGTACTTC.

For this clone: The sample holds other DNA sequences that translate to the same CDR3. This chain connects TRBV9 to TRBJ2-2; 9 nucleotides line up with TRBD2. CDR3 length: 16 residues. Germline CDR1 and CDR2: SGDLS and YYNGEE. Trimming took 0 bases from V and 2 from J; bases not matched to a gene: 2. This chain's CDR3 is CASSVVSGGNTGELFF. The CDR3 DNA follows: TGTGCCAGCAGCGTAGTTAGCGGGGGAAACACCGGGGAGCTGTTTTTT. Based on the CDR3 plus reference TRBV9 and TRBJ2-2, the full variable domain is DSGVTQTPKHLITATGQRVTLRCSPRSGDLSVYWYQQSLDQGLQFLIQYYNGEERAKGNILERFSAQQFPDLHSELNLSSLELGDSALYFCASSVVSGGNTGELFFGEGSRLTVL.

The CDR3 protein is CASSYQPGLYNEQFF. CDR3 sequence (DNA): TGTGCCAGCAGTTACCAACCCGGTCTGTACAATGAGCAGTTCTTC. The chain recombines TRBV6-5 with TRBJ2-1; no firm D call. From germline, CDR1 is MNHEY and CDR2 SVGAGI. V was cut by 2 bases and J by 4 bases, with 12 bases left in between. The CDR3 loop spans 15 amino acids.

The CDR3 loop reads CASSYAGITEAFF. CDR3 coding DNA: TGTGCCAGCAGTTATGCAGGGATCACTGAAGCTTTCTTT. This chain uses TRBV6-5 with TRBJ1-1, with D tentatively TRBD1 (5 bases). The ends were cut back, 3 bases at V and 4 bases at J, with 9 bases in the middle. This CDR3 has 13 amino acids. Per germline, CDR1 MNHEY and CDR2 SVGAGI.

This clone was counted a few times. The CDR3, as DNA: TGTGCCAGCTCACCACGGGTGAACCGTGTAAAAGCTTTCTTT. Its translation: CASSPRVNRVKAFF. This sequence joins TRBV18 and TRBJ1-1; no clear D gene. This CDR3 has 14 amino acids. CDR1 and CDR2 from the germline V gene are KGHSH and LQKENI. The germline V and J ends were trimmed by 1 base and 9 bases, with 15 bases remaining between them.

The gene calls are TRBV11-1 and TRBJ1-1; TRBD1 is a possible D gene (5 bases). The CDR3 covers 14 residues. Trimming pared 2 bases from V and 7 bases from J, leaving 14 bases between. CDR1 and CDR2 (germline): SGHAT, FQDESV (reference sequence). CDR3: CASSLRDVGLEAFF. Here the CDR3 DNA reads TGTGCCAGCAGCTTAAGGGACGTTGGGCTTGAAGCTTTCTTT.

V usage is TRBV5-1 and J usage is TRBJ1-1; 7 positions match TRBD1. This CDR3 has 15 amino acids. Germline-derived CDR1 and CDR2 are SGHRS and YFSETQ. J lost 4 bases, V lost 1 base, and 7 bases had no gene match. Written as DNA, the CDR3 is TGCGCCAGCAGCTTGCGCCAGGGGGTGGGCACTGAAGCTTTCTTT. This translates into CASSLRQGVGTEAFF. Looking up the rest from reference TRBV5-1 and TRBJ1-1 gives the full variable domain: KAGVTQTPRYLIKTRGQQVTLSCSPISGHRSVSWYQQTPGQGLQFLFEYFSETQRNKGNFPGRFSGRQFSNSRSEMNVSTLELGDSALYLCASSLRQGVGTEAFFGQGTRLTVV.

The chain carries TRBV28 and TRBJ1-6; D remains ambiguous. Germline V gene data show CDR1 as MDHEN and CDR2 as SYDVKM. Trimming pared 8 bases from V and 0 bases from J, leaving 8 bases between. The CDR3 loop spans 14 amino acids. The CDR3 sequence is CASSTSSYNSPLHF. For the CDR3, the DNA is TGTGCCAGCTCTACTAGCTCCTATAATTCACCCCTCCACTTT.